The 6 T cell receptor beta chains reported below all come from one sample, sequenced in a study of blood T cells in healthy people across ages. A second PCR, run for about 6 to 12 cycles, used a sample-barcoded 5' primer plus a J-beta primer mix. TCRdb processed the 5' RACE reads anew with MiXCR; each CDR3 protein has one entry. The sample yields around 2 million distinct CDR3 sequences, around 42% seen once. Source material: blood. Receptor source: a human donor in good health.

CDR3 sequence (DNA): TGCAGTGCGCCAGGGGGCATCAACTATGGCTACACCTTC. Residues: CSAPGGINYGYTF. The chain links TRBV20-1 to TRBJ1-2, with TRBD1 matching 8 bases. The germline gives CDR1 DFQATT, CDR2 SNEGSKA (reference sequence). This CDR3 has 13 residues. V lost 6 bases, J lost 2 bases, and 5 bases stayed unmatched.

The chain employs TRBV20-1 and TRBJ2-4, with D perhaps given as TRBD1 or TRBD2 (5 bases each). V was pared by 2 bases and J by 13 bases, with 15 bases between. Germline V gives CDR1 DFQATT, CDR2 SNEGSKA (reference sequence). The CDR3 loop spans 12 amino acids. Written as DNA, the CDR3 is TGCAGTGCTAGATGGGGGTCTGGAGAGCAGTACTTC. Translating it yields CSARWGSGEQYF.

This clonotype is a singleton in its sample. This chain uses TRBV10-3 with TRBJ1-5; D is ambiguous. Germline CDR1 and CDR2: ENHRY and SYGVKD. V lost 2 bases, J lost 2 bases, and 10 bases lay in between. This CDR3 comprises 15 residues. In DNA, the CDR3 is TGTGCCATCAGTGAGGGTGGTTTTGGCAATCAGCCCCAGCATTTT. Amino acid sequence: CAISEGGFGNQPQHF.

The genes are TRBV28 and TRBJ1-2; D might be TRBD1 (5 bases). The germline V gene encodes CDR1 MDHEN and CDR2 SYDVKM. V lost 10 bases, J lost 8 bases, and 20 bases lay in between. CDR3 length: 13 amino acids. CDR3 coding DNA: TGTGCCACCGAGAAGCGAAAAGGGGAAGGCTACACCTTC. Its protein is CATEKRKGEGYTF.

The chain uses TRBV9 and TRBJ2-7, with D maybe TRBD1 (5 bases). This CDR3 comprises 13 residues. V lost 2 bases, J lost 6 bases, and 12 bases lay in between. The V gene's germline CDR1 is SGDLS and CDR2 YYNGEE. The CDR3 loop reads CASSVLPDSEQYF. CDR3 sequence (DNA): TGTGCCAGCAGCGTCCTTCCCGACAGCGAGCAGTACTTC.

This clonotype was recorded a few times. The chain carries TRBV7-2 and TRBJ1-3; no firm D call. CDR1 SGHTA and CDR2 FQGNSA come from the germline V gene. V lost 3 bases to trimming and J lost 1 base, with 7 bases between them. The length of the CDR3 is 14 residues. CDR3 loop: CASSLRSSGNTIYF. Here the CDR3 DNA reads TGTGCCAGCAGCTTGAGATCATCTGGAAACACCATATATTTT.